The 9 T cell receptor beta chains below were found in one sample sequenced in a study of shared clonotypes between healthy human individuals (dated by TCRdb to the early 2020s). The library was produced with the immunoSEQ multiplex PCR assay. TCRdb holds this immuneACCESS table with in-frame rearrangements only. Some clones are missing; in checked studies, unresolved V genes explain under half, and the rest has no known cause. This sample has over 2 million clones in its table, and just under 95% of those were observed once. Around 0.35% of the sample is taken by the ten largest. Material: naive CD4+ T cells from PBMCs. The intended sense of this specimen's cell subset or site label: CD45RA+ positively selected. The receptors come from a man younger than 35 in good health. Some clones in this sample may be carry-over from other donors' samples.

V and J are TRBV7-2 and TRBJ2-7; 7 bases fit TRBD2. This CDR3 contains 13 residues. Trimming at V came to 5 bases and at J to 5 bases, leaving 6 bases not matched to a gene. Germline V gene sequence: CDR1 SGHTA, CDR2 FQGNSA. CDR3 amino acids: CASSQMTSHEQYF. In DNA, the CDR3 is TGTGCCAGCAGCCAAATGACTAGCCACGAGCAGTACTTC.

Written as DNA, the CDR3 is TGTGCCAGCAGTTTAGGGGCTGGGAACACCTACCGATGGGAGCAGTACTTC. Its protein product is CASSLGAGNTYRWEQYF. The chain couples TRBV28 to TRBJ2-5; TRBD1 or TRBD2 may be the D gene (5 bases each). Trimming pared 2 bases from V and 11 bases from J, leaving 27 bases between. The CDR3 extends over 17 amino acids. Germline values: CDR1 MDHEN, CDR2 SYDVKM.

In nucleotides, the CDR3 is TGCAGCGTTGCTCGGGGGAATTCTAATGAAAAACTGTTTTTT. It specifies CSVARGNSNEKLFF. The V call is TRBV29-1, the J call TRBJ1-4; D might be TRBD1 (5 bases). The CDR3 is made up of 14 amino acids. V dropped 4 bases and J dropped 3 bases, with 12 bases sitting between them. Germline V CDR1 and CDR2: SQVTM, ANQGSEA.

J is TRBJ1-4 and V is TRBV6-5; TRBD1 matches at 7 bases. Germline CDR1 and CDR2: MNHEY and SVGAGI. This CDR3 region has 15 residues. With V trimmed by 5 bases and J by 7 bases, 10 bases remained unmatched. The CDR3 DNA follows: TGTGCCAGCAGTCAAAACAGGGGTCCGAGTGAAAAACTGTTTTTT. It translates to CASSQNRGPSEKLFF.

This rearrangement joins TRBV5-4 to TRBJ2-5; TRBD2 agrees at 14 bases. J gave up 5 bases and V 4 bases, and 7 bases lay outside the gene matches. The CDR3 runs to 16 residues. Germline loops: CDR1 SGHNT, CDR2 YYREEE (reference sequence). The CDR3 nucleotides read TGTGCCAGCAGCCGAGGACTAGCGGGAGGCACGGAGACCCAGTACTTC. Translation: CASSRGLAGGTETQYF.

This sequence joins TRBV7-9 and TRBJ2-2; D may be TRBD1 (5 bases). The V end lost 2 bases, the J end lost 1 base, and 8 bases lay between the germline ends. Germline V lookup: CDR1 SEHNR, CDR2 FQNEAQ (reference sequence). The CDR3 is made up of 15 amino acids. CDR3 sequence reads: CASSLLQENTGELFF. CDR3 bases: TGTGCCAGCAGCTTATTACAGGAGAACACCGGGGAGCTGTTTTTT.

The chain is built from TRBV30 and TRBJ2-1; a possible D gene is TRBD2 (5 bases). V lost 5 bases to trimming and J lost 3 bases, with 14 bases between them. The CDR3 is 14 residues long. Germline loops: CDR1 GTSNPN, CDR2 SVGIG (reference sequence). The CDR3 is CAWGRERDYNEQFF. CDR3 DNA sequence: TGTGCCTGGGGACGGGAAAGGGACTACAATGAGCAGTTCTTC. Full variable domain (outside the CDR3, taken from reference TRBV30 and TRBJ2-1): SQTIHQWPATLVQPVGSPLSLECTVEGTSNPNLYWYRQAAGRGLQLLFYSVGIGQISSEVPQNLSASRPQDRQFILSSKKLLLSDSGFYLCAWGRERDYNEQFFGPGTRLTVL.

The chain combines TRBV20-1 with TRBJ2-5; D call uncertain. Germline CDR1 is DFQATT and CDR2 is SNEGSKA (reference sequence). V lost 6 bases and J lost 5, with 10 bases in between. The CDR3 runs 11 residues. As DNA, the CDR3 is TGCAGTGCCAATTGGCGTGAGACCCAGTACTTC. It specifies CSANWRETQYF.

CDR3 bases: TGTGCCAGCAGCTTAGTGGGGGCGGGTCAAACAAAAGAGACCCAGTACTTC. Protein: CASSLVGAGQTKETQYF. The V call is TRBV7-2, the J call TRBJ2-5, with a weak D call TRBD1 (6 bases). Per germline, CDR1 SGHTA and CDR2 FQGNSA. V was trimmed by 1 base and J by 3 bases, leaving 18 bases between them. The CDR3 is 17 residues long.